The next 18 T cell receptor beta chains were all read from a single sample in a study of cytomegalovirus exposure and HLA in healthy donors. Sequencing used immunoSEQ multiplex PCR; TCRdb keeps in-frame clones, though not all of them. The sample shows some 150,000 clones, roughly 88% of them seen only once. The sample comprised PBMCs. Receptors were obtained from a woman under 30 in good health and CMV-seropositive.

The V and J genes are TRBV7-9 and TRBJ1-2; D uncertain. Germline V gene sequence: CDR1 SEHNR, CDR2 FQNEAQ (reference sequence). With 5 bases removed from V and 9 bases from J, the gap between germline ends came to 19 bases. The length of the CDR3 is 14 residues. The CDR3 sequence is CASSPEVGLGRYTF. CDR3 sequence (DNA): TGTGCCAGCAGCCCGGAGGTCGGGCTTGGTCGCTACACCTTC.

The gene calls are TRBV5-4 and TRBJ1-1; the D gene is possibly TRBD1 (5 bases). The CDR3 has 15 residues. The ends were cut back, 4 bases at V and 1 base at J, with 14 bases in the middle. CDR1 is SGHNT and CDR2 is YYREEE in the germline V gene (reference sequence). CDR3 amino acids: CASSLAVQGNTEAFF. CDR3 bases: TGTGCCAGCAGCCTGGCAGTCCAGGGGAACACTGAAGCTTTCTTT.

The chain joins TRBV11-1 to TRBJ2-7, with 7 positions matching TRBD2. V gave up 1 base and J gave up 6 bases; unmatched junction bases: 6. Germline V CDR1 and CDR2: SGHAT, FQDESV (reference sequence). CDR3 length equals 14 residues. As DNA, the CDR3 is TGTGCCAGCAGCTTAGAGACGGGGGGATCCGAGCAGTACTTC. This gives the protein CASSLETGGSEQYF.

The chain combines TRBV7-9 with TRBJ1-4; D may be TRBD1 (5 bases). Germline-derived CDR1 and CDR2 are SEHNR and FQNEAQ (reference sequence). This CDR3 is built from 15 residues. The V gene lost 0 bases and the J gene lost 8 bases, with 13 bases spanning the gap. CDR3 coding DNA: TGTGCCAGCAGCTTAGCGTTGGAGGGGCGAGAAAAACTGTTTTTT. This gives the protein CASSLALEGREKLFF.

J is TRBJ1-4 and V is TRBV27; unclear D gene. The germline gives CDR1 MNHEY, CDR2 SMNVEV (reference sequence). The V and J ends lost 2 bases and 0 bases respectively, with 7 bases between them. The CDR3 sequence is 15 residues long. The CDR3 coding sequence is TGTGCCAGCAGTTTAACGCAGACAACTAATGAAAAACTGTTTTTT. Translation gives CASSLTQTTNEKLFF.

The rearrangement uses TRBV14 and TRBJ2-6; a weak D match, TRBD1 (6 bases). Germline V gene data show CDR1 as SGHDN and CDR2 as FVKESK. CDR3 size: 15 residues. The germline V and J ends were trimmed by 3 bases and 3 bases, with 9 bases remaining between them. In DNA, the CDR3 is TGTGCCAGCAGCCAGGGGGCAAGTGGGGCCAACGTCCTGACTTTC. Encoded protein: CASSQGASGANVLTF.

V gene TRBV5-6 combines with J gene TRBJ2-5; TRBD1 is a possible D gene (7 bases). Trimming took off 1 base at V and 3 bases at J, with 13 bases between the two ends. The CDR3 is 15 amino acids. Germline V gives CDR1 SGHDT, CDR2 YYEEEE. CDR3 in DNA: TGTGCCAGCAGCTTGAAGGGGGCGGGAAAAGAGACCCAGTACTTC. Translating it yields CASSLKGAGKETQYF.

V and J are TRBV5-1 and TRBJ1-1; 8 positions agree with TRBD1. The trim removed 3 bases at V and 6 bases at J, leaving 4 bases unmatched. The CDR3 is 13 residues long. Germline assignment: CDR1 SGHRS and CDR2 YFSETQ. CDR3 sequence reads: CASSSGGKAEAFF. CDR3 coding DNA: TGCGCCAGCAGCTCAGGGGGCAAGGCTGAAGCTTTCTTT.

V is TRBV5-4 and J is TRBJ2-3, with 10 positions matching TRBD2. The CDR3 consists of 16 residues. V shed 2 bases and J 2 bases; nucleotides not matched to a gene: 5. Germline V CDR1 and CDR2: SGHNT, YYREEE (reference sequence). The CDR3 protein is CASSFRAGGSTDTQYF. The CDR3 DNA is TGTGCCAGCAGCTTCCGAGCGGGGGGGTCCACAGATACGCAGTATTTT.

The chain joins TRBV4-3 to TRBJ2-3, with 8 nucleotides matching TRBD1. Losses at the gene ends were 4 bases for V and 4 bases for J; bases not matched to a gene: 7. The CDR3 runs to 15 residues. Germline-derived CDR1 and CDR2 are LGHNA and YSLEER. This CDR3 is CASSRVRGLSDTQYF. The CDR3 bases are TGCGCCAGCAGCCGAGTCAGGGGGCTCTCAGATACGCAGTATTTT.

The CDR3 spells CASSLARGETGELFF. For the CDR3, the DNA is TGTGCCAGCAGCTTGGCTCGCGGGGAAACCGGGGAGCTGTTTTTT. This sequence joins TRBV5-4 and TRBJ2-2, with a tentative D call TRBD2 (6 bases). CDR3 length equals 15 residues. The germline V and J ends were trimmed by 0 bases and 5 bases, with 11 bases remaining between them. The germline gives CDR1 SGHNT, CDR2 YYREEE (reference sequence). The full variable domain, completed using reference TRBV5-4 and TRBJ2-2, is ETGVTQSPTHLIKTRGQQVTLRCSSQSGHNTVSWYQQALGQGPQFIFQYYREEENGRGNFPPRFSGLQFPNYSSELNVNALELDDSALYLCASSLARGETGELFFGEGSRLTVL.

The rearrangement joins TRBV4-1 to TRBJ1-1; 7 bases align to TRBD1. The CDR3 consists of 13 residues. Germline assignment: CDR1 MGHRA and CDR2 YSYEKL. The V segment lost 4 bases and the J segment 7 bases; nucleotides outside the gene matches: 6. CDR3 loop: CASSPRTGLEAFF. The CDR3 bases are TGCGCCAGCAGCCCTCGGACAGGTCTTGAAGCTTTCTTT.

The rearrangement links TRBV4-2 to TRBJ1-1; D is unclear. Looked up from germline, CDR1 is LGHNA and CDR2 is YNFKEQ. This CDR3 is 13 amino acids long. The V and J ends lost 7 bases and 0 bases respectively, with 9 bases between them. CDR3 residues: CASTAKMNTEAFF. Here the CDR3 DNA reads TGTGCCAGCACCGCTAAGATGAACACTGAAGCTTTCTTT.

The gene calls are TRBV7-2 and TRBJ2-7; TRBD1 agrees at 8 bases. J gave up 3 bases and V 4 bases, and 5 bases lay outside the gene matches. Per germline, CDR1 SGHTA and CDR2 FQGNSA. The CDR3 is made up of 14 amino acids. The CDR3 protein is CASSSGTGVYEQYF. Written as DNA, the CDR3 is TGTGCCAGCAGCTCGGGGACAGGAGTCTACGAGCAGTACTTC.

CDR3 sequence (DNA): TGTGCCAGCAGGCCACAGGGCTACTCGAACACTGAAGCTTTCTTT. It yields the protein CASRPQGYSNTEAFF. The chain carries TRBV28 and TRBJ1-1; tentatively, D is TRBD1 (6 bases). Trimming pared 6 bases from V and 1 base from J, leaving 15 bases between. Germline V gene lookup returns CDR1 MDHEN and CDR2 SYDVKM. The CDR3 totals 15 residues.

This clone was counted only a few times. J is TRBJ2-2 and V is TRBV28, with 13 bases that match TRBD2. Germline CDR1 reads MDHEN; CDR2 reads SYDVKM. The CDR3 consists of 17 residues. V trimming: 7 bases; J trimming: 2 bases; junction bases outside the gene matches: 7. CDR3 in amino acids: CASNPTSGRTNTGELFF. The CDR3 DNA sequence: TGTGCCAGCAACCCGACTAGCGGGAGGACTAACACCGGGGAGCTGTTTTTT.

The chain couples TRBV10-2 to TRBJ1-6; possible D gene TRBD1, 6 bases. Germline CDR1 reads WSHSY; CDR2 reads SAAADI. CDR3 length equals 14 residues. The V end lost 8 bases, the J end lost 9 bases, and 17 bases lay between the germline ends. The CDR3 nucleotides are TGCGCCAGCGATCCGGGACAACTGACTTCACCCCTCCACTTT. Protein sequence: CASDPGQLTSPLHF.

The chain is built from TRBV30 and TRBJ2-3, with D possibly matching TRBD2 (5 bases). This CDR3 is 15 amino acids long. Germline V lookup: CDR1 GTSNPN, CDR2 SVGIG (reference sequence). Deletions cut 5 bases from V and 0 bases from J, with 15 bases between. CDR3 region: CAWSGLRVSTDTQYF. The CDR3 DNA reads TGTGCCTGGTCCGGGTTGCGGGTTAGCACAGATACGCAGTATTTT. Complete variable domain (other parts from reference TRBV30 and TRBJ2-3): SQTIHQWPATLVQPVGSPLSLECTVEGTSNPNLYWYRQAAGRGLQLLFYSVGIGQISSEVPQNLSASRPQDRQFILSSKKLLLSDSGFYLCAWSGLRVSTDTQYFGPGTRLTVL.